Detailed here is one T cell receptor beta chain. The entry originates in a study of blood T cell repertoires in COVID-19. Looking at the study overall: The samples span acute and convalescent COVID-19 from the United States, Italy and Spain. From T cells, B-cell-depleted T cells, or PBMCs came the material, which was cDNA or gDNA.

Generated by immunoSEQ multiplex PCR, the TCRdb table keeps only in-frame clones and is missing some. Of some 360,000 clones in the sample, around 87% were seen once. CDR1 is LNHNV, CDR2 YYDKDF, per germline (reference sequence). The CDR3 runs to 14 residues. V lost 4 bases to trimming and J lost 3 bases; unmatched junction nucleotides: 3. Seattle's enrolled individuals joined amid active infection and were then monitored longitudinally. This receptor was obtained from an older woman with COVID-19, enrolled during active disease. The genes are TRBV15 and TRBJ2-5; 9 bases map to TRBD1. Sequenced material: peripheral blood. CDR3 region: CATSTRTGEETQYF. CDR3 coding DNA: TGTGCCACCAGCACCCGGACAGGGGAAGAGACCCAGTACTTC.